Presented here are 19 T cell receptor beta chains from one specimen sequenced in a study of T cells in Graves' hyperthyroidism and ophthalmopathy. Amplification of TCR beta CDR3 regions used RNA as the template. RT-PCR in the first round (using the HTBI primer set) targeted the TCR CDR3. One entry per CDR3 protein results from TCRdb running MiXCR on the multiplex PCR reads. The sample holds 600,000 to 800,000 distinct CDR3 sequences, roughly a third seen once. The sequencing sample was made of blood. These receptor sequences come from a woman aged 40-49 years with Graves' hyperthyroidism.

This clonotype was seen a few times. The junction and the germline gene differ at one end; a read error may be behind it. The chain uses TRBV7-2 and TRBJ2-7; 7 bases are shared with TRBD2. Germline assignment: CDR1 SGHTA and CDR2 FQGNSA. This CDR3 is 14 amino acids long. The CDR3 nucleotides read TGCGCCAGCAGTCAATGGGGGGGGTACTACGAGCAGTACTTC. It is translated as CASSQWGGYYEQYF.

In this sample, this clonotype turned up a few times. The CDR3, as DNA: TGTGCCAGCAGCGTCGAAGCGTTTGGGGGCTCCTACGAGCAGTACTTC. Translated: CASSVEAFGGSYEQYF. This chain uses TRBV9 with TRBJ2-7; D may match TRBD1 or TRBD2 (5 bases each). Germline CDR1 and CDR2: SGDLS and YYNGEE. The CDR3 has 16 amino acids. Trimming removed 2 bases at V and 0 bases at J, with 15 bases between.

V gene TRBV7-9 combines with J gene TRBJ2-2; 11 bases agree with TRBD2. Trimming at V came to 4 bases and at J to 6 bases, leaving 4 bases not matched to a gene. The CDR3 consists of 15 residues. Germline loops: CDR1 SEHNR, CDR2 FQNEAQ (reference sequence). The chain's CDR3 is CASSYRGLAAGELFF. CDR3 DNA: TGTGCCAGCAGCTACCGGGGACTAGCGGCCGGGGAGCTGTTTTTT.

This clonotype was counted at least ten times. V and J are TRBV2 and TRBJ1-1; D uncertain. The CDR3 totals 13 residues. The ends were cut back, 3 bases at V and 8 bases at J, with 13 bases in the middle. Germline loops: CDR1 SNHLY, CDR2 FYNNEI. The CDR3 region is CASSESIGREAFF. CDR3 DNA sequence: TGTGCCAGCAGTGAGTCGATCGGACGGGAAGCTTTCTTT.

The chain recombines TRBV7-9 with TRBJ1-6; D perhaps matches TRBD1 (5 bases). This CDR3 is built from 16 residues. The germline gives CDR1 SEHNR, CDR2 FQNEAQ (reference sequence). With 1 base removed from V and 10 bases from J, the gap between germline ends came to 17 bases. The CDR3 region is CASSLGWGQVSSPLHF. DNA for the CDR3: TGTGCCAGCAGCTTAGGTTGGGGCCAAGTTTCCTCACCCCTCCACTTT.

In its sample, this clonotype was seen many times. The gene calls are TRBV10-3 and TRBJ2-7; perhaps TRBD1 as D (6 bases). CDR1 and CDR2 from the germline V gene are ENHRY and SYGVKD. This CDR3 is built from 15 residues. Deletions cut 0 bases from V and 3 bases from J, with 12 bases between. This CDR3 is CAISESKQGFYEQYF. CDR3 coding DNA: TGTGCCATCAGTGAGTCAAAGCAGGGGTTCTACGAGCAGTACTTC.

This chain joins TRBV19 and TRBJ2-2; 8 nucleotides match TRBD2. The V gene's germline CDR1 is LNHDA and CDR2 SQIVND (reference sequence). V lost 7 bases and J lost 2; bases outside the gene matches: 9. The CDR3 length is 16 residues. DNA for the CDR3: TGTGCCAGTACTTCCCCGGCGGGAGGTAACACCGGGGAGCTGTTTTTT. Translating it yields CASTSPAGGNTGELFF.

A few counts support this clonotype. V usage is TRBV12-3 or TRBV12-4 and J usage is TRBJ1-4; the D gene is possibly TRBD1 (6 bases). CDR3 size: 14 residues. V lost 7 bases and J lost 5, with 14 bases in between. The CDR3 DNA follows: TGTGCCAGCACTCTAGGGGGAGAAAATGAAAAACTGTTTTTT. Residues: CASTLGGENEKLFF.

The V and J genes are TRBV6-1 and TRBJ2-5; tentatively, D is TRBD1 or TRBD2 (7 bases each). Germline V gene data show CDR1 as MNHNS and CDR2 as SASEGT. Trimming took off 4 bases at V and 4 bases at J, with 16 bases between the two ends. CDR3 length equals 15 residues. The CDR3 sequence is CASSVNARGGETQYF. The CDR3 DNA reads as TGTGCCAGCAGTGTGAATGCCAGGGGGGGAGAGACCCAGTACTTC.

V usage is TRBV7-3 and J usage is TRBJ2-6; 7 bases agree with TRBD1. The V gene's germline CDR1 is SGHTA and CDR2 FQGTGA. With V trimmed by 1 base and J by 0 bases, 9 bases remained unmatched. The CDR3 consists of 19 residues. This CDR3 is CASSLRAGQAPSGANVLTF. The CDR3 DNA is TGTGCCAGCAGCTTAAGGGCTGGACAGGCCCCCTCTGGGGCCAACGTCCTGACTTTC.

This clonotype was detected many times. This chain uses TRBV12-5 with TRBJ2-5; 8 bases match TRBD1. The CDR3 is 13 residues long. Germline-derived CDR1 and CDR2 are LGHNT and FRNRAP. V trimming: 6 bases; J trimming: 2 bases; junction bases outside the gene matches: 2. The CDR3 protein is CASGDRDQETQYF. CDR3 DNA sequence: TGTGCTAGTGGGGACAGGGATCAAGAGACCCAGTACTTC.

Concerning this clonotype itself: One end of the junction is discordant with germline, which a read error may explain. The chain uses TRBV10-2 and TRBJ2-7; D uncertain. The CDR3 extends over 12 amino acids. The V gene's germline CDR1 is WSHSY and CDR2 SAAADI. Written as DNA, the CDR3 is TGTGCCAGCAGTCCCCAGTGGTACGAGCAGTACTTC. As protein: CASSPQWYEQYF.

The CDR3 protein is CASSLYSDHTGELFF. The CDR3 bases are TGCGCCAGCAGCTTGTACTCAGACCATACCGGGGAGCTGTTTTTT. The rearrangement uses TRBV5-1 and TRBJ2-2; D remains ambiguous. Trimming pared 1 base from V and 5 bases from J, leaving 12 bases between. Germline V CDR1 and CDR2: SGHRS, YFSETQ. This CDR3 is built from 15 residues.

The CDR3 bases are TGTGCCAGCAGCGGGGGACTCTTTAACACCGGGGAGCTGTTTTTT. This codes for CASSGGLFNTGELFF. The V call is TRBV9, the J call TRBJ2-2, with a tentative D call TRBD2 (6 bases). The length of the CDR3 is 15 residues. Trimming removed 3 bases at V and 2 bases at J, with 11 bases between. CDR1 SGDLS and CDR2 YYNGEE come from the germline V gene.

This chain uses TRBV5-4 with TRBJ2-7; D may be TRBD1 (5 bases). Germline lookup yields CDR1 SGHNT and CDR2 YYREEE (reference sequence). Trimming stripped 2 bases from V and 1 base from J, with 13 bases between. The CDR3 loop spans 15 amino acids. CDR3 sequence reads: CASSFWGATSYEQYF. The DNA of the CDR3 is TGTGCCAGCAGCTTTTGGGGCGCGACGTCCTACGAGCAGTACTTC.

This clonotype turned up a few times. The chain has TRBV19 and TRBJ1-1; no clear D. The germline gives CDR1 LNHDA, CDR2 SQIVND (reference sequence). The CDR3 is made up of 12 amino acids. V was clipped by 2 bases and J by 8 bases, with 9 bases between them. The chain's CDR3 is CASSISLLEAFF. For the CDR3, the DNA is TGTGCCAGTAGTATATCACTTCTGGAAGCTTTCTTT.

J is TRBJ1-3 and V is TRBV6-1; possibly TRBD1 for D (6 bases). V was clipped by 5 bases and J by 4 bases, with 15 bases between them. The CDR3 spans 15 residues. In germline, CDR1 is MNHNS, CDR2 SASEGT. CDR3 DNA: TGTGCCAGCAGTCAAAGGGGGGGGCACGGAAACACCATATATTTT. Protein product: CASSQRGGHGNTIYF.

This clonotype was seen at least ten times. The chain joins TRBV2 to TRBJ1-4; TRBD1 agrees at 9 bases. There are 13 residues in the CDR3. Germline V lookup: CDR1 SNHLY, CDR2 FYNNEI. Trimming cost V 6 bases and J 5 bases; bases outside gene matches: 1. The DNA of the CDR3 is TGTGCCAGCAGGGGGACAGGGAATGAAAAACTGTTTTTT. As protein: CASRGTGNEKLFF.

There are many counts of this clonotype. The rearrangement joins TRBV7-9 to TRBJ2-7; 7 nucleotides agree with TRBD1. Germline CDR1 reads SEHNR; CDR2 reads FQNEAQ (reference sequence). Trimming at V came to 5 bases and at J to 2 bases, leaving 12 bases not matched to a gene. The CDR3 runs 16 residues. The CDR3 coding sequence is TGTGCCAGCAGCGACCCGACAGGGATCCCCCCCTACGAGCAGTACTTC. This translates into CASSDPTGIPPYEQYF. The full variable domain, with the rest looked up from reference TRBV7-9 and TRBJ2-7, is DTGVSQNPRHKITKRGQNVTFRCDPISEHNRLYWYRQTLGQGPEFLTYFQNEAQLEKSRLLSDRFSAERPKGSFSTLEIQRTEQGDSAMYLCASSDPTGIPPYEQYFGPGTRLTVT.